The 32 T cell receptor beta chains listed next were all sequenced from one sample in a study of regulatory T cells in long-lasting Graves disease. iRepertoire HTBI primers and Arm-PCR of CDR3 regions built TCR beta libraries. TCRdb analysed the multiplex PCR reads with MiXCR anew, one entry per CDR3 protein. The repertoire holds hundreds of thousands of distinct CDR3 sequences, with approximately 15% as singletons. Time point here: newly diagnosed GD, antithyroid drugs for less than 3 months. With RNA extracted from PBMCs as input, the TCR library was made. This sample was also put to use in a study of T cells in Graves' hyperthyroidism and ophthalmopathy.

Sequencing used peripheral blood mononuclear cells (PBMCs), obtained at new diagnosis, from a patient treated with antithyroid drugs. The receptors were sampled from a young man with Graves disease.

Turning to this clonotype: A clone one base away is much larger, so this may be a read error. The DNA of the CDR3 is TGTGCCAGCGGGAATCTCTACGAGCAGTACTTC. As protein: CASGNLYEQYF. The J gene is TRBJ2-7, the V gene TRBV14; D remains ambiguous. This CDR3 comprises 11 residues. Germline V gene data show CDR1 as SGHDN and CDR2 as FVKESK. V was shortened by 8 bases and J by 3 bases, with 8 bases between the two germline ends.

There are many counts of this clonotype. J is TRBJ1-1 and V is TRBV20-1; the D gene is possibly TRBD1 (6 bases). V was trimmed by 0 bases and J by 1 base, leaving 9 bases between them. This CDR3 region has 14 residues. Germline V gene lookup returns CDR1 DFQATT and CDR2 SNEGSKA (reference sequence). The CDR3 protein is CSARDSGQNTEAFF. The CDR3, as DNA: TGCAGTGCTAGAGATTCGGGACAGAACACTGAAGCTTTCTTT.

Regarding this clonotype: A much more abundant neighbour one base away suggests this may be a read error. V gene TRBV11-2 combines with J gene TRBJ2-1, with TRBD2 matching 11 bases. The assigned J gene may be wrong: the sequence end matches TRBJ2-5 better. Germline V lookup: CDR1 SGHAT, CDR2 FQNNGV. The CDR3 extends over 15 amino acids. The CDR3, as DNA: TGTGCCAGCAGCTTAAGACTAGCGGGACCAGAGACCCAGTACTTC. Translated: CASSLRLAGPETQYF.

This clonotype was picked up many times. J is TRBJ2-1 and V is TRBV11-2; D is possibly TRBD2 (5 bases). Trimming took off 0 bases at V and 9 bases at J, with 15 bases between the two ends. This CDR3 region has 15 residues. The V gene's germline CDR1 is SGHAT and CDR2 FQNNGV. The CDR3 loop is CASSLELAGQGEQFF. The CDR3 DNA follows: TGTGCCAGCAGCTTAGAGCTAGCTGGCCAAGGTGAGCAGTTCTTC.

This clonotype was seen a handful of times. J is TRBJ1-2 and V is TRBV19; TRBD1 aligns across 7 bases. Germline V lookup: CDR1 LNHDA, CDR2 SQIVND (reference sequence). The CDR3 has 15 amino acids. V gave up 8 bases and J gave up 5 bases; unmatched junction bases: 14. The CDR3 loop reads CASGEPTGTNYGYTF. The CDR3 DNA is TGTGCCAGTGGGGAACCGACAGGGACAAATTATGGCTACACCTTC.

This clonotype was recorded at least ten times. Mismatch with germline at one junction end may stem from a read error. V gene TRBV2 combines with J gene TRBJ2-3; 9 positions match TRBD2. CDR3 length: 15 amino acids. The V gene's germline CDR1 is SNHLY and CDR2 FYNNEI. The CDR3 region has the DNA TGTGCCAGCAACGGGGACGGGACTAGCACAGGTACGCAGTATTTT. This translates into CASNGDGTSTGTQYF.

The sample holds many counts of this clonotype. The V call is TRBV9, the J call TRBJ1-1; D possibly corresponds to TRBD1 (5 bases). The CDR3 extends over 11 amino acids. Germline CDR1 reads SGDLS; CDR2 reads YYNGEE. Trimming took 7 bases from V and 1 from J, leaving 5 bases between them. Here the CDR3 reads CASGGNTEAFF. The DNA of the CDR3 is TGTGCCAGCGGGGGGAACACTGAAGCTTTCTTT.

As concerns this clonotype: A much larger clone differs from this one at a single base, so this may be a read error. The chain joins TRBV6-1 to TRBJ1-4; perhaps TRBD1 as D (5 bases). Germline CDR1 is MNHNS and CDR2 is SASEGT. CDR3 length: 14 amino acids. The CDR3 protein is CASSSGGTNERLFF. The CDR3 bases are TGTGCCAGCAGCTCCGGTGGGACTAATGAAAGACTGTTTTTT.

As regards this clonotype: This likely stems from a read error, as it lies one base from a far larger clone. V gene TRBV7-2 combines with J gene TRBJ2-1, with no clear D. The germline V gene has CDR1 SGHTA and CDR2 FQGNSA. This CDR3 has 14 amino acids. Trimming removed 5 bases at V and 10 bases at J, with 18 bases between. The CDR3 loop is CASSPTRTTYEQFF. The CDR3 DNA reads TGTGCCAGCAGCCCGACCAGAACAACCTACGAGCAGTTCTTC. The full variable domain, completed using reference TRBV7-2 and TRBJ2-1, is GAGVSQSPSNKVTEKGKDVELRCDPISGHTALYWYRQSLGQGLEFLIYFQGNSAPDKSGLPSDRFSAERTGGSVSTLTIQRTQQEDSAVYLCASSPTRTTYEQFFGPGTRLTVL.

Turning to this clonotype: The junction departs from the called germline gene at one end, perhaps through a read error. V and J are TRBV7-2 and TRBJ2-1; 9 nucleotides match TRBD2. CDR1 is SGHTA and CDR2 is FQGNSA in the germline V gene. The CDR3 runs to 16 residues. CDR3 DNA: TGTGCCAGCAGCTTAGGCGGGAGGGGATCCTACAGTGAGCAGTTCTTC. Translation: CASSLGGRGSYSEQFF.

This clonotype was counted many times. J is TRBJ1-4 and V is TRBV20-1; D uncertain. The CDR3 consists of 16 residues. V gave up 5 bases and J gave up 0 bases, with 16 bases separating them. Germline CDR1 DFQATT, CDR2 SNEGSKA (reference sequence). CDR3 sequence (DNA): TGCAGTGCTTTACCCCGTCGGACGGCAACTAATGAAAAACTGTTTTTT. Its translation is CSALPRRTATNEKLFF.

There are many counts of this clonotype. The CDR3, as DNA: TGTGCCATCCACCGGGGGAGGGACCCAACGGATGAGCAGTTCTTC. As protein: CAIHRGRDPTDEQFF. The J gene is TRBJ2-1, the V gene TRBV10-3; 7 bases map to TRBD2. The CDR3 contains 15 residues. Unmatched junction bases numbered 15, after V lost 8 bases and J lost 8 bases. Looked up from germline, CDR1 is ENHRY and CDR2 is SYGVKD.

This clonotype was recorded many times. This chain uses TRBV19 with TRBJ2-7, with 10 positions matching TRBD2. V gave up 3 bases and J gave up 2 bases; unmatched junction bases: 7. The CDR3 has 16 residues. Germline V CDR1 and CDR2: LNHDA, SQIVND (reference sequence). DNA for the CDR3: TGTGCCAGTAGTATGACTAGCGGGTCCATTACCTACGAGCAGTACTTC. Residues: CASSMTSGSITYEQYF.

This clonotype has only a few counts. The chain recombines TRBV19 with TRBJ2-7; 7 nucleotides line up with TRBD2. The CDR3 totals 14 residues. V dropped 4 bases and J dropped 1; count of bases not matched to a gene: 4. CDR1 is LNHDA and CDR2 is SQIVND in the germline V gene (reference sequence). The CDR3 nucleotides read TGTGCCAGTAGTAAGCTGCGGGGGTCCTACGAGCAGTACTTC. It translates to CASSKLRGSYEQYF.

This chain connects TRBV5-1 to TRBJ2-1; 8 bases fit TRBD2. The germline CDR1 and CDR2 sequences are SGHRS and YFSETQ. V was pared by 1 base and J by 4 bases, with 4 bases of the junction left unmatched. This CDR3 region has 15 residues. CDR3 residues: CASSLMTGGYNEQFF. The CDR3 region has the DNA TGCGCCAGCAGCTTGATGACGGGGGGGTACAATGAGCAGTTCTTC. The entire variable domain, with the rest obtained from reference TRBV5-1 and TRBJ2-1, is as follows: KAGVTQTPRYLIKTRGQQVTLSCSPISGHRSVSWYQQTPGQGLQFLFEYFSETQRNKGNFPGRFSGRQFSNSRSEMNVSTLELGDSALYLCASSLMTGGYNEQFFGPGTRLTVL.

The chain combines TRBV20-1 with TRBJ2-1, with 7 positions matching TRBD2. The CDR3 has 16 residues. CDR1 and CDR2 from the germline V gene are DFQATT and SNEGSKA (reference sequence). Germline trimming cut 1 base from V and 6 bases from J; bases unmatched to any gene: 12. The CDR3 sequence: CSARGPRPGTINEQFF. The CDR3 DNA follows: TGCAGTGCTAGAGGACCTCGTCCGGGGACTATCAATGAGCAGTTCTTC.

This clonotype was counted many times. CDR3 residues: CSALAGQITYEQYF. The CDR3 bases are TGCAGTGCCCTGGCCGGGCAGATAACCTACGAGCAGTACTTC. The V gene is TRBV20-1, the J gene TRBJ2-7, with unresolved D. V was cut by 6 bases and J by 2 bases, with 17 bases left in between. There are 14 residues in the CDR3. Germline V gene sequence: CDR1 DFQATT, CDR2 SNEGSKA (reference sequence).

The rearrangement joins TRBV20-1 to TRBJ2-6; D not resolved. Per germline, CDR1 DFQATT and CDR2 SNEGSKA (reference sequence). This CDR3 spans 13 amino acids. V lost 3 bases, J lost 5 bases, and 8 bases lay in between. This CDR3 reads CSASKGRANVLTF. As DNA, the CDR3 is TGCAGTGCTAGCAAAGGGAGGGCCAACGTCCTGACTTTC.

In this sample, this clonotype turned up many times. The CDR3 reads CASSLKGISGSPSYEQYF. The CDR3, as DNA: TGTGCCAGCAGCTTAAAGGGCATATCGGGAAGTCCCTCCTACGAGCAGTACTTC. The chain joins TRBV7-6 to TRBJ2-7, with a tentative D call TRBD2 (5 bases). The CDR3 runs 18 residues. Trimming removed 2 bases from V and 0 bases from J, with 20 bases in between. CDR1 is SGHVS and CDR2 is FNYEAQ in the germline V gene.

This clonotype was recorded a few times. This chain uses TRBV6-1 with TRBJ2-7; TRBD2 agrees at 11 bases. Germline-derived CDR1 and CDR2 are MNHNS and SASEGT. V shed 6 bases and J 5 bases; nucleotides not matched to a gene: 9. The CDR3 extends over 15 amino acids. Here the CDR3 reads CASRVLAGGKHEQYF. The CDR3 nucleotides are TGTGCCAGCAGGGTTCTAGCGGGAGGAAAGCACGAGCAGTACTTC.

In its sample, this clonotype was seen many times. The chain couples TRBV29-1 to TRBJ1-3; no firm D call. Deletions cut 0 bases from V and 3 bases from J, with 9 bases between. Germline CDR1 is SQVTM and CDR2 is ANQGSEA. The length of the CDR3 is 14 residues. The CDR3 coding sequence is TGCAGCGTTGAAGATGGGGTCGGTGGAAACACCATATATTTT. It is translated as CSVEDGVGGNTIYF.

In its sample, this clonotype was seen many times. V usage is TRBV30 and J usage is TRBJ1-4, with TRBD1 matching over 8 bases. CDR1 and CDR2 from the germline V gene are GTSNPN and SVGIG (reference sequence). This CDR3 is built from 14 residues. Unmatched junction bases numbered 2, after V lost 2 bases and J lost 3 bases. CDR3 sequence reads: CAWSKGQANEKLFF. In nucleotides, the CDR3 is TGTGCCTGGAGTAAGGGACAGGCTAATGAAAAACTGTTTTTT.

Concerning this clonotype: An end of the junction does not agree with germline; a read error may underlie this. The chain recombines TRBV7-9 with TRBJ2-5; 9 bases are shared with TRBD2. Looked up from germline, CDR1 is SEHNR and CDR2 is FQNEAQ (reference sequence). The CDR3 has 17 residues. The CDR3 bases are TGCGCCAGCAGCCGCGCGGGAGGGCGTAGGAGGCAAGAGACCCAGTACTTC. Encoded protein: CASSRAGGRRRQETQYF.

J is TRBJ2-5 and V is TRBV10-3; 9 nucleotides match TRBD2. CDR3 length: 15 amino acids. Germline values: CDR1 ENHRY, CDR2 SYGVKD. V was pared by 4 bases and J by 4 bases, with 7 bases of the junction left unmatched. The CDR3 DNA is TGTGCCATCAGTGTGCTAGCGGGAACGGGAGAGACCCAGTACTTC. Protein sequence: CAISVLAGTGETQYF.

V and J are TRBV3-1 and TRBJ1-6, with 8 bases that match TRBD1. The CDR3 totals 15 residues. Trimming at V came to 0 bases and at J to 10 bases, leaving 5 bases not matched to a gene. Germline CDR1 LGHDT, CDR2 YNNKEL (reference sequence). The CDR3 here is CASSQDRGQGSPLHF. The CDR3 DNA sequence: TGTGCCAGCAGCCAAGACAGGGGGCAGGGCTCACCCCTCCACTTT.

This clonotype was seen at least ten times. The J gene is TRBJ2-3, the V gene TRBV20-1, with D possibly TRBD1 on 5 matching bases. V lost 6 bases and J 5 bases, leaving 18 bases between the germline ends. The germline V gene encodes CDR1 DFQATT and CDR2 SNEGSKA (reference sequence). The length of the CDR3 is 14 residues. CDR3 amino acids: CSAPTVKGIDTQYF. As DNA, the CDR3 is TGCAGTGCCCCGACCGTCAAGGGGATAGATACGCAGTATTTT.

V is TRBV4-1 and J is TRBJ2-5; the D is unclear. Trimming pared 0 bases from V and 3 bases from J, leaving 11 bases between. The CDR3 contains 15 residues. Germline assignment: CDR1 MGHRA and CDR2 YSYEKL. CDR3 sequence: CASSQDSSSKETQYF. In DNA form, the CDR3 reads TGCGCCAGCAGCCAAGATTCCAGCTCAAAAGAGACCCAGTACTTC.

This clonotype has ten or more counts. The chain links TRBV12-3 or TRBV12-4 to TRBJ1-5; 8 nucleotides match TRBD1. Losses at the gene ends were 5 bases for V and 2 bases for J; bases not matched to a gene: 2. This CDR3 has 14 amino acids. CDR3 residues: CASSGQGGNQPQHF. The CDR3 DNA reads TGTGCCAGCAGTGGACAGGGCGGCAATCAGCCCCAGCATTTT.

The sample holds many counts of this clonotype. The chain uses TRBV27 and TRBJ2-7; 7 nucleotides match TRBD1. Germline V CDR1 and CDR2: MNHEY, SMNVEV (reference sequence). J was trimmed by 5 bases and V by 5 bases; bases with no gene match: 9. The CDR3 consists of 14 residues. The CDR3 loop is CASSNYRDSHEQYF. CDR3 coding DNA: TGTGCCAGCAGTAACTACCGGGACAGCCACGAGCAGTACTTC.

This clonotype was observed many times. The chain has TRBV6-1 and TRBJ1-3; D is ambiguous. The CDR3 is made up of 17 amino acids. Germline V lookup: CDR1 MNHNS, CDR2 SASEGT. The V end was cut by 2 bases, the J end by 2 bases, with 16 bases between. The CDR3 region is CASSELLDQLPGNTIYF. CDR3 DNA sequence: TGTGCCAGCAGTGAACTCCTAGACCAACTCCCTGGAAACACCATATATTTT.

The V and J genes are TRBV7-2 and TRBJ2-7; D might be TRBD1 (5 bases). The germline CDR1 and CDR2 sequences are SGHTA and FQGNSA. This CDR3 contains 20 residues. The V end lost 4 bases, the J end lost 3 bases, and 31 bases lay between the germline ends. CDR3 sequence: CASSSISPSPVGQGSYEQYF. The DNA of the CDR3 is TGTGCCAGCAGCTCTATTAGTCCTTCCCCCGTAGGGCAGGGTAGCTACGAGCAGTACTTC. Variable domain in full (rest from reference TRBV7-2 and TRBJ2-7): GAGVSQSPSNKVTEKGKDVELRCDPISGHTALYWYRQSLGQGLEFLIYFQGNSAPDKSGLPSDRFSAERTGGSVSTLTIQRTQQEDSAVYLCASSSISPSPVGQGSYEQYFGPGTRLTVT.

The genes are TRBV5-1 and TRBJ1-6; D possibly corresponds to TRBD1 (6 bases). The CDR3 has 14 residues. Germline CDR1 is SGHRS and CDR2 is YFSETQ. V was clipped by 4 bases and J by 5 bases, with 10 bases between them. The CDR3 spells CASSPGHDNSPLHF. The CDR3 DNA reads TGCGCCAGCAGCCCGGGACACGATAATTCACCCCTCCACTTT. Together with reference TRBV5-1 and TRBJ1-6, the CDR3 gives the full variable domain: KAGVTQTPRYLIKTRGQQVTLSCSPISGHRSVSWYQQTPGQGLQFLFEYFSETQRNKGNFPGRFSGRQFSNSRSEMNVSTLELGDSALYLCASSPGHDNSPLHFGNGTRLTVT.